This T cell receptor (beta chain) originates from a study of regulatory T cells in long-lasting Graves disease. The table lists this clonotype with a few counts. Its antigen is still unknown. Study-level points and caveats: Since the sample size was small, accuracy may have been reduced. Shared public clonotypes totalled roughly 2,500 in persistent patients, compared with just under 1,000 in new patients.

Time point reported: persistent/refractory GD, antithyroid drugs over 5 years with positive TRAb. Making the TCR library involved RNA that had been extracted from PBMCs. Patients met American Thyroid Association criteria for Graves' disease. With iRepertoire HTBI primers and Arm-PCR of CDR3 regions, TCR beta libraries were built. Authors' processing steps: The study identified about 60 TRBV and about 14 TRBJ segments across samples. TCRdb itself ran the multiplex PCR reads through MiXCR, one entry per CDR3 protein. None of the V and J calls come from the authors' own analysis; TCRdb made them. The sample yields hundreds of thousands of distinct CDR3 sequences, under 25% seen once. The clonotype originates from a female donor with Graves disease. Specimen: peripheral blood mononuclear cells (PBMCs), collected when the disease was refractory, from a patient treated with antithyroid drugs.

This CDR3 reads CASSRGQMVREQYF. Written as DNA, the CDR3 is TGTGCCAGCAGCCGGGGACAGATGGTTCGCGAGCAGTACTTC. The chain links TRBV2 to TRBJ2-7; TRBD1 matches at 7 bases. Germline CDR1 and CDR2: SNHLY and FYNNEI. The V and J ends lost 6 bases and 6 bases, in that order; junction bases with no gene match: 11. The CDR3 spans 14 residues. The entire variable domain, with the rest obtained from reference TRBV2 and TRBJ2-7, is as follows: EPEVTQTPSHQVTQMGQEVILRCVPISNHLYFYWYRQILGQKVEFLVSFYNNEISEKSEIFDDQFSVERPDGSNFTLKIRSTKLEDSAMYFCASSRGQMVREQYFGPGTRLTVT.